The 27 T cell receptor beta chains below were found in one sample sequenced in a study of identifying expanded T cells in peripheral blood. Data came from immunoSEQ multiplex PCR; TCRdb stores just in-frame clones and leaves some out. The profile covers over 45,000 clones, with about four fifths appearing a single time and approximately 15% taken by the ten largest. Sample: blood. The source of these receptors is a person aged 18-69 years in good health.

This clone was observed a few times. This chain connects TRBV28 to TRBJ1-4; 9 nucleotides agree with TRBD1. The CDR3 is 17 residues long. Unmatched junction bases numbered 10, after V lost 6 bases and J lost 2 bases. Looked up from germline, CDR1 is MDHEN and CDR2 is SYDVKM. In DNA, the CDR3 is TGTGCCAGCAGCGTCGGGACAGGGCCCAGGACTAATGAAAAACTGTTTTTT. This sequence encodes CASSVGTGPRTNEKLFF.

The chain employs TRBV4-3 and TRBJ2-5; D is perhaps TRBD1 (8 bases). Germline lookup yields CDR1 LGHNA and CDR2 YSLEER. The CDR3 length is 15 residues. The ends were cut back, 4 bases at V and 5 bases at J, with 17 bases in the middle. DNA of the CDR3: TGCGCCAGCAGCCCTCGACAGGGGCGGGAGGAGACCCAGTACTTC. Translated: CASSPRQGREETQYF.

The V and J genes are TRBV12-5 and TRBJ1-1; D is uncertain. V gave up 6 bases and J gave up 7 bases, with 9 bases separating them. The CDR3 consists of 11 residues. The germline CDR1 and CDR2 sequences are LGHNT and FRNRAP. CDR3 coding DNA: TGTGCTAGTGGAAGGTCATATGAAGCTTTCTTT. Translated: CASGRSYEAFF.

CDR3 protein: CAISESLTGQGEIGNTIYF. The CDR3 DNA sequence: TGTGCCATCAGTGAGTCACTAACCGGACAGGGGGAAATCGGAAACACCATATATTTT. This chain uses TRBV10-3 with TRBJ1-3, with 10 bases identical to TRBD1. The germline V gene has CDR1 ENHRY and CDR2 SYGVKD. The CDR3 length is 19 residues. J was trimmed by 4 bases and V by 0 bases; bases with no gene match: 12.

This chain joins TRBV9 and TRBJ2-4, with 11 bases fitting TRBD2. Germline CDR1 and CDR2: SGDLS and YYNGEE. The CDR3 is 20 residues long. The V gene end was trimmed by 4 bases and the J gene end by 2 bases; junction bases not matched to a gene: 17. The CDR3 DNA is TGTGCCAGCAGCCCGACACTGCCTAGCGGGGGGCTCCTGACCAAAAACATTCAGTACTTC. Amino acid sequence: CASSPTLPSGGLLTKNIQYF.

The chain combines TRBV10-3 with TRBJ1-1; possibly TRBD1 for D (5 bases). V shed 4 bases and J shed 1 base, with 7 bases lying between them. CDR3 length: 13 amino acids. In germline, CDR1 is ENHRY, CDR2 SYGVKD. The CDR3 protein is CAISVGGNTEAFF. CDR3 sequence (DNA): TGTGCCATCAGTGTCGGGGGGAACACTGAAGCTTTCTTT.

The J gene is TRBJ2-1, the V gene TRBV6-4; 7 nucleotides agree with TRBD1. The CDR3 has 15 residues. Per germline, CDR1 MRHNA and CDR2 SNTAGT. Trimming at V came to 4 bases and at J to 2 bases, leaving 5 bases not matched to a gene. The CDR3 nucleotides read TGTGCCAGCAGTGCATCCACAGGGGCCTACAATGAGCAGTTCTTC. This translates into CASSASTGAYNEQFF.

This clone was recorded many times. The rearrangement joins TRBV4-3 to TRBJ1-2; tentatively, D is TRBD1 (5 bases). Trimming pared 4 bases from V and 6 bases from J, leaving 12 bases between. This CDR3 has 13 amino acids. Germline V gene data show CDR1 as LGHNA and CDR2 as YSLEER. This chain's CDR3 is CASSRTREDGYTF. The CDR3 nucleotides are TGCGCCAGCAGCCGGACCAGGGAGGATGGCTACACCTTC.

This clone was found a few times. The rearrangement joins TRBV5-1 to TRBJ1-2; 10 positions match TRBD1. The CDR3 runs to 15 residues. The J segment lost 6 bases and the V segment lost 0 bases, leaving 5 bases of the junction unmatched. Germline assignment: CDR1 SGHRS and CDR2 YFSETQ. As DNA, the CDR3 is TGCGCCAGCAGCTTGGACGGACAGGGGGGAAATGGCTACACCTTC. It specifies CASSLDGQGGNGYTF.

The rearrangement uses TRBV5-4 and TRBJ1-4; 7 bases map to TRBD1. With V trimmed by 3 bases and J by 4 bases, 6 bases remained unmatched. The germline V gene encodes CDR1 SGHNT and CDR2 YYREEE (reference sequence). The CDR3 runs to 15 residues. The CDR3 protein is CASSSSGGFNEKLFF. For the CDR3, the DNA is TGTGCCAGCAGCTCCTCAGGGGGTTTTAATGAAAAACTGTTTTTT.

The genes are TRBV4-2 and TRBJ1-6; a possible D gene is TRBD1 (5 bases). Germline CDR1 and CDR2: LGHNA and YNFKEQ. This CDR3 contains 14 residues. With 0 bases removed from V and 5 bases from J, the gap between germline ends came to 5 bases. The CDR3 nucleotides read TGTGCCAGCAGCCAAGACAGGGATAATTCACCCCTCCACTTT. This gives the protein CASSQDRDNSPLHF.

This chain joins TRBV7-9 and TRBJ2-3; 9 bases map to TRBD1. The ends lost 2 bases at V and 6 bases at J; junction bases unmatched: 9. The CDR3 sequence is 16 residues long. CDR1 SEHNR and CDR2 FQNEAQ come from the germline V gene (reference sequence). The CDR3 DNA reads as TGTGCCAGCAGCTTACCCCGTAGACAGGGGGAGGATACGCAGTATTTT. Translating gives CASSLPRRQGEDTQYF. Drawing the rest from reference TRBV7-9 and TRBJ2-3, the complete variable domain is DTGVSQNPRHKITKRGQNVTFRCDPISEHNRLYWYRQTLGQGPEFLTYFQNEAQLEKSRLLSDRFSAERPKGSFSTLEIQRTEQGDSAMYLCASSLPRRQGEDTQYFGPGTRLTVL.

This clone was counted a few times. The chain combines TRBV6-5 with TRBJ1-5; 7 bases align to TRBD1. Germline CDR1 reads MNHEY; CDR2 reads SVGAGI. The CDR3 has 15 amino acids. V shed 6 bases, J shed 3 bases, and the junction held 8 bases outside the gene matches. Written as DNA, the CDR3 is TGTGCCAGCAGGCGGGGCACAGGGGACAATCAGCCCCAGCATTTT. Residues: CASRRGTGDNQPQHF.

J is TRBJ2-7 and V is TRBV29-1, with TRBD1 as a possible D gene (6 bases). The CDR3 runs to 13 residues. V lost 4 bases, J lost 6 bases, and 16 bases lay in between. Germline V gene lookup returns CDR1 SQVTM and CDR2 ANQGSEA. CDR3 loop: CSVGALGGSEQYF. CDR3 DNA sequence: TGCAGCGTTGGCGCCTTAGGGGGAAGCGAGCAGTACTTC.

The chain couples TRBV19 to TRBJ1-5; D uncertain. The CDR3 length is 14 residues. V was pared by 6 bases and J by 0 bases, with 9 bases between. From germline, CDR1 is LNHDA and CDR2 SQIVND (reference sequence). CDR3 region: CASSDPGSNQPQHF. CDR3 DNA sequence: TGTGCCAGTAGCGACCCAGGTAGCAATCAGCCCCAGCATTTT.

The chain carries TRBV7-6 and TRBJ2-7; 13 bases align to TRBD2. The CDR3 runs to 15 residues. Trimming took 5 bases from V and 3 from J; bases not matched to a gene: 4. Germline values: CDR1 SGHVS, CDR2 FNYEAQ. CDR3 DNA: TGTGCCAGCAGCAAGACTAGCGGGAGGAGCTACGAGCAGTACTTC. It is translated as CASSKTSGRSYEQYF.

This clone occurred a few times. The chain employs TRBV6-1 and TRBJ1-2; D gene ambiguous. V was trimmed by 6 bases and J by 10 bases, leaving 12 bases between them. Germline V gene lookup returns CDR1 MNHNS and CDR2 SASEGT. The CDR3 length is 11 residues. Written as DNA, the CDR3 is TGTGCCAGCAGCATCAAGGATGTCTACACCTTC. Protein: CASSIKDVYTF.

This chain uses TRBV2 with TRBJ2-7, with 7 bases matching TRBD2. The CDR3 contains 12 residues. Losses at the gene ends were 6 bases for V and 9 bases for J; bases not matched to a gene: 8. The germline CDR1 and CDR2 sequences are SNHLY and FYNNEI. CDR3 nucleotide sequence: TGTGCCAGCAGGCTGACTAGCTCCAGGCAGTACTTC. It codes for CASRLTSSRQYF.

The chain uses TRBV19 and TRBJ1-3; D might be TRBD1 (5 bases). Germline V CDR1 and CDR2: LNHDA, SQIVND (reference sequence). This CDR3 spans 14 amino acids. Trimming cost V 6 bases and J 1 base, with 10 bases left between them. The DNA of the CDR3 is TGTGCCAGTAGGCTCACAGGTTCTGGAAACACCATATATTTT. Encoded protein: CASRLTGSGNTIYF.

This rearrangement joins TRBV7-8 to TRBJ2-2, with D possibly being TRBD1 or TRBD2 (5 bases each). The CDR3 contains 16 residues. Trimming took off 6 bases at V and 5 bases at J, with 19 bases between the two ends. Germline assignment: CDR1 SGHVS and CDR2 FQNEAQ. The DNA of the CDR3 is TGTGCCAGCAGACTTCTCGGGCGCGAGGGGACCGGGGAGCTGTTTTTT. Protein product: CASRLLGREGTGELFF.

V is TRBV10-1 and J is TRBJ1-6, with D possibly matching TRBD1 (5 bases). Germline-derived CDR1 and CDR2 are WNHNN and SYGVQD (reference sequence). The CDR3 has 16 residues. The V end was cut by 3 bases, the J end by 3 bases, with 12 bases between. The CDR3 spells CASSDQGLNYNSPLHF. The CDR3 bases are TGCGCCAGCAGTGATCAGGGTTTAAACTATAATTCACCCCTCCACTTT.

In its sample, this clone ranks as medium-sized. The chain joins TRBV11-2 to TRBJ2-2, with 9 bases that match TRBD2. This CDR3 is 16 amino acids long. CDR1 and CDR2 (germline): SGHAT, FQNNGV. V shed 0 bases and J 1 base; nucleotides not matched to a gene: 0. This CDR3 reads CASSLEAGGNTGELFF. CDR3 coding DNA: TGTGCCAGCAGCTTAGAAGCGGGAGGGAACACCGGGGAGCTGTTTTTT.

The gene calls are TRBV7-8 and TRBJ2-2; D is perhaps TRBD1 or TRBD2 (5 bases each). Trimming took off 5 bases at V and 6 bases at J, with 16 bases between the two ends. The CDR3 runs 15 residues. Germline assignment: CDR1 SGHVS and CDR2 FQNEAQ. CDR3 nucleotides: TGTGCCAGCAGCCGTGAGGCAATGGGACCCGGGGAGCTGTTTTTT. This encodes CASSREAMGPGELFF.

The chain carries TRBV28 and TRBJ2-7; the D gene could be TRBD1 or TRBD2 (5 bases each). The CDR3 is made up of 12 amino acids. V lost 8 bases, J lost 1 base, and 9 bases lay in between. Germline values: CDR1 MDHEN, CDR2 SYDVKM. The CDR3 DNA follows: TGTGCCAGCGAGGGGAGTTCCTACGAGCAGTACTTC. Its translation is CASEGSSYEQYF.

The chain carries TRBV6-5 and TRBJ1-2; 10 bases match TRBD1. J was trimmed by 7 bases and V by 4 bases; bases with no gene match: 3. CDR1 and CDR2 from the germline V gene are MNHEY and SVGAGI. The CDR3 sequence is 13 residues long. The CDR3 protein is CASSWDRGGGYTF. The CDR3, as DNA: TGTGCCAGCAGTTGGGACAGGGGCGGTGGCTACACCTTC.

The V gene is TRBV2, the J gene TRBJ2-5, with D possibly TRBD2 on 7 matching bases. Trimming took off 8 bases at V and 5 bases at J, with 21 bases between the two ends. Germline assignment: CDR1 SNHLY and CDR2 FYNNEI. CDR3 size: 15 residues. This CDR3 is CASDLAGKGGETQYF. As DNA, the CDR3 is TGTGCCAGCGACTTAGCGGGTAAAGGGGGGGAGACCCAGTACTTC.

This clone was seen more than once but under ten times. The rearrangement links TRBV19 to TRBJ1-2; D is uncertain. V lost 5 bases and J 7 bases, leaving 14 bases between the germline ends. This CDR3 has 13 residues. Germline V lookup: CDR1 LNHDA, CDR2 SQIVND (reference sequence). CDR3 nucleotides: TGTGCCAGTAGTCTCCCGTCGGGCCTTGGCTACACCTTC. It is translated as CASSLPSGLGYTF.